Shown below are 12 T cell receptor beta chains from a single sample sequenced in a study of T cells in localized non-small cell lung cancer. Sequencing was performed with immunoSEQ multiplex PCR; in TCRdb, only in-frame clones are kept and a portion is missing. The table has about 21,000 clones, around nine tenths seen once; the top ten hold less than 8.5%. The source material was peripheral blood, sampled before any cancer treatment. The receptors come from an older male donor with stage I squamous cell lung carcinoma.

This clone was seen only once. The CDR3 DNA is TGTGCCAGCAGCCAGCCGGGACCTAGGCCACCCCTCCACTTT. It translates to CASSQPGPRPPLHF. This chain links TRBV14 with TRBJ1-6; tentatively, D is TRBD1 (5 bases). Trimming pared 3 bases from V and 11 bases from J, leaving 14 bases between. The CDR3 contains 14 residues. Looked up from germline, CDR1 is SGHDN and CDR2 is FVKESK.

The genes are TRBV7-3 and TRBJ2-1; D gene ambiguous. The germline V and J ends were trimmed by 4 bases and 7 bases, with 5 bases remaining between them. Per the germline V gene, CDR1 is SGHTA and CDR2 is FQGTGA. The CDR3 runs to 11 residues. The CDR3 DNA follows: TGTGCCAGCAGCTACCAGAATGAGCAGTTCTTC. It encodes CASSYQNEQFF.

J is TRBJ1-1 and V is TRBV19, with 7 bases that match TRBD1. The CDR3 spans 14 residues. With 5 bases clipped from V and 0 bases from J, the junction kept 3 bases outside the gene matches. Germline CDR1 is LNHDA and CDR2 is SQIVND (reference sequence). CDR3 nucleotides: TGTGCCAGTAGTTCGACAGGGTTGAACACTGAAGCTTTCTTT. Protein sequence: CASSSTGLNTEAFF.

This chain links TRBV19 with TRBJ1-1, with a tentative D call TRBD1 (5 bases). The CDR3 loop spans 12 amino acids. The V gene lost 8 bases and the J gene lost 4 bases, with 11 bases spanning the gap. Per germline, CDR1 LNHDA and CDR2 SQIVND (reference sequence). The CDR3 coding sequence is TGTGCCAGTGGGATGGGGGGCACTGAAGCTTTCTTT. Residues: CASGMGGTEAFF.

The CDR3 loop reads CASSYGQDPRPQHF. The DNA of the CDR3 is TGTGCCAGTAGTTACGGACAGGACCCAAGACCCCAGCATTTT. The rearrangement joins TRBV19 to TRBJ1-5, with 7 bases that match TRBD1. V gave up 5 bases and J gave up 10 bases; unmatched junction bases: 11. The germline V gene has CDR1 LNHDA and CDR2 SQIVND (reference sequence). The CDR3 has 14 residues.

V and J are TRBV6-6 and TRBJ1-1; D may be TRBD1 (5 bases). The CDR3 has 13 residues. Trimming took 6 bases from V and 0 from J, leaving 8 bases between them. Germline V gene sequence: CDR1 MNHNY, CDR2 SVGAGI (reference sequence). In nucleotides, the CDR3 is TGTGCCAGCAGAAGGGGATTGAACACTGAAGCTTTCTTT. The encoded protein is CASRRGLNTEAFF.

The rearrangement uses TRBV6-5 and TRBJ1-6; 7 nucleotides agree with TRBD1. In germline, CDR1 is MNHEY, CDR2 SVGAGI. The J segment lost 4 bases and the V segment lost 5 bases, leaving 5 bases of the junction unmatched. This CDR3 contains 15 residues. In DNA, the CDR3 is TGTGCCAGCAGTAGCTGGACAGGTTATAATTCACCCCTCCACTTT. Protein product: CASSSWTGYNSPLHF.

The chain has TRBV7-2 and TRBJ1-6; possible D gene TRBD1, 5 bases. V lost 5 bases to trimming and J lost 7 bases, with 15 bases between them. CDR1 and CDR2 (germline): SGHTA, FQGNSA. This CDR3 is built from 15 residues. The CDR3 is CASSPRQGGNSPLHF. The CDR3 region has the DNA TGTGCCAGCAGCCCCCGCCAGGGTGGAAATTCACCCCTCCACTTT.

This rearrangement joins TRBV9 to TRBJ1-1; TRBD1 matches 8 bases. From germline, CDR1 is SGDLS and CDR2 YYNGEE. The CDR3 runs 17 residues. V dropped 0 bases and J dropped 1; count of bases not matched to a gene: 8. CDR3: CASSVGVGQGANTEAFF. In nucleotides, the CDR3 is TGTGCCAGCAGCGTAGGAGTGGGGCAGGGGGCGAACACTGAAGCTTTCTTT.

The chain combines TRBV5-1 with TRBJ1-1, with 8 bases aligning to TRBD1. Per germline, CDR1 SGHRS and CDR2 YFSETQ. V trimming: 4 bases; J trimming: 7 bases; junction bases outside the gene matches: 9. The CDR3 runs to 14 residues. For the CDR3, the DNA is TGCGCCAGCAGCCGATCGGACAGGGAGGTTGAAGCTTTCTTT. Its protein product is CASSRSDREVEAFF.

This clone appeared once. This sequence joins TRBV11-2 and TRBJ1-1; D unclear. CDR1 is SGHAT and CDR2 is FQNNGV in the germline V gene. The CDR3 spans 12 residues. V was clipped by 5 bases and J by 6 bases, with 10 bases between them. CDR3 region: CASSKGRAEAFF. The CDR3, as DNA: TGTGCCAGCAGCAAGGGTCGGGCTGAAGCTTTCTTT.

The gene calls are TRBV27 and TRBJ2-7; D is ambiguous. CDR3 length: 14 amino acids. Trimming removed 5 bases from V and 3 bases from J, with 14 bases in between. The germline CDR1 and CDR2 sequences are MNHEY and SMNVEV (reference sequence). CDR3 DNA: TGTGCCAGCAGTCAGAAGCCAGTTTACTACGAGCAGTACTTC. It yields the protein CASSQKPVYYEQYF.